This TCR beta chain emerged from a study of human T cells and chemical hapten exposure. Germline CDR1 is SGHDN and CDR2 is FVKESK. The CDR3 is made up of 16 amino acids. With V trimmed by 3 bases and J by 9 bases, 11 bases remained unmatched. In its sample, this clonotype was seen a few times. Time point of the sample: patch test 2, 6 weeks after DPC sensitization. Treatment described: therapeutic diphenylcyclopropenone sensitization with weekly scalp DPC. Whole blood that had not been fractionated was the source of extracted total RNA. TCRdb redid the calling of the RACE reads with MiXCR, one entry per CDR3 protein. The sample lists tens of thousands of distinct CDR3 sequences, roughly 11% occurring once.

The chain joins TRBV14 to TRBJ2-5; 12 nucleotides align to TRBD2. The clonotype was recovered from a man aged 40-49 years with alopecia areata. Some clones in this sample may be carry-over from other donors' samples. The sequences come from whole blood, collected in connection with sensitization to the hapten diphenylcyclopropenone (DPC). CDR3 loop: CASSQLAGGNKRAQYF. The CDR3 DNA sequence: TGTGCCAGCAGCCAGCTAGCGGGAGGGAACAAGAGAGCCCAGTACTTC.